This T cell receptor (beta chain) is drawn from a study of blood T cells in healthy people across ages (dated by TCRdb to about 2015). General notes on the study: In model experiments, template switching captured roughly one uniquely barcoded TCR beta cDNA molecule for every two T cells. Using the same blood draw, the study looked at two additional independent replicas of 1 million unique cDNA reads for two donors, one aged 18 to 30 and the other aged 80 or older. Using deep sequencing normalized with unique cDNA molecular identifiers, the study measured how TCR beta repertoire diversity changes with age. To avoid experimental bias, donors of different ages were distributed randomly across sequencing lanes. The donors were divided into four age groups: young (average roughly 17 years), middle-aged (about 39), aged (approximately 62) and long-lived (roughly 82).

This clonotype was detected only a few times. It lacks a known antigen. Qualities for individual bases were not recorded, and no much larger clone is one base off. The 39 donors, aged roughly 6 to 100 years, were systemically healthy Caucasian individuals from Russia. About 10 milliliters of peripheral blood were collected from each donor into EDTA-treated Vacutainer tubes. PBMCs were isolated by Ficoll-Paque density-gradient centrifugation, with at least 6 million obtained per sample. Trizol reagent was used to extract total RNA from the PBMCs, yielding at least 6 micrograms per sample. The percentages of naive CD45RAhigh/CD27high T cells were determined by flow cytometry on a PBMC aliquot from every donor. Paper-wide results and their limitations: Estimates of total diversity based on one million sequenced T cells were regarded as lower bounds and as underestimates. Because profiling used bulk unsorted PBMCs, naive and antigen-experienced compartments could not be compared conclusively. As age increased, observed TCR beta diversity per million T cells dropped in a roughly linear way, and a significant reduction was already evident by age 40. Because the CMV infection status of the donors was unknown, age-related changes in expanded clonotypes may potentially have been confounded. Compared with the aged group, the long-lived group had more naive CD4+ T cells, fewer expanded clones and increased TCR diversity, a pattern suggesting age selection. There was a strong correlation between observed TCR beta diversity and the percentage of naive T cells measured by flow cytometry.

The library relied on 5' RACE. The listed sequencing device is Illumina HiSeq 2500. A second PCR of about 6 to 11 cycles was run with a J-beta primer mix and a sample-barcoded 5' primer. A unique molecular identifier was introduced onto each TCR beta cDNA molecule by a template-switch 5' adaptor carrying 12 random nucleotides. At least 2.5 million CDR3-containing paired-end reads were obtained from each sample. First-strand cDNA was synthesized from all RNA with the Mint cDNA synthesis kit, primed by a TRBC-specific oligonucleotide. All cDNA was treated with uracil-DNA glycosylase and then went through a first 18-cycle PCR with the universal primers M1SS and BC2_uni_R. Under the source paper's analysis protocol: For normalization, 1 million high-quality reads, each with a distinct molecular identifier, were randomly selected from each sample. Reads with shared molecular identifiers were discarded instead of being binned into consensus sequences. MiTCR, with a Q25 quality threshold and the strictest error-elimination algorithm, was used for CDR3 identification, clonotype clustering and error correction. A nonparametric unseen species model with Euler transformation was used to estimate a lower bound on total TCR beta diversity. TCRdb reprocessed the public reads (quality trimming at Q25 with fastp, clone calling with MiXCR) and kept in-frame beta chains. Rows merge per CDR3 protein into single entries with the most common DNA and genes. The V and J calls come from TCRdb's annotation, not from the publication. This sample holds 800,000 or so distinct CDR3 sequences; about 47% were observed only once. The biggest ten clones account for less than 20% of the sample.

From the cysteine up to the phenylalanine, the CDR3 has a length of 12 residues. Only CDR3 DNA remains: 36 bases, in frame from the first base. Compared with germline, V lacks 7 bases and J lacks 4 bases; bases without a gene match: 4. CDR1 SQVTM and CDR2 ANQGSEA are derived from the germline V gene. The TCR comes from an elderly man in good health. Sequencing used blood. Rearrangement joined TRBV29-1 to TRBJ2-1; 7 nucleotides in the junction match TRBD1. This receptor carries the CDR3 CSAGQVYNEQFF. Read as DNA, the sequence is TGCAGCGCAGGACAGGTGTACAATGAGCAGTTCTTC.